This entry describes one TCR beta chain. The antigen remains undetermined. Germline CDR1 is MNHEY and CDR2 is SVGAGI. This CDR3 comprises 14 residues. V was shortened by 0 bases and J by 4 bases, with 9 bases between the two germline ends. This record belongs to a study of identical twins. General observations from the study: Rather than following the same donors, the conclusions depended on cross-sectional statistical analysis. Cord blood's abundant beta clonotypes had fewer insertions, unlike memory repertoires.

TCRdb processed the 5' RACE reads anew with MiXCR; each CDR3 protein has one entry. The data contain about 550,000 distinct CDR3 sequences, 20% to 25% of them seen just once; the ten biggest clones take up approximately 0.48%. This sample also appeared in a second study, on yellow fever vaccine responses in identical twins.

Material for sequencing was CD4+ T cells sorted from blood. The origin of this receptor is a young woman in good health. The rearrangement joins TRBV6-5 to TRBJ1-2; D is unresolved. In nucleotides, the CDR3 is TGTGCCAGCAGTTACTCGAGTAGTTCCTATGGCTACACCTTC. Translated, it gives CASSYSSSSYGYTF.